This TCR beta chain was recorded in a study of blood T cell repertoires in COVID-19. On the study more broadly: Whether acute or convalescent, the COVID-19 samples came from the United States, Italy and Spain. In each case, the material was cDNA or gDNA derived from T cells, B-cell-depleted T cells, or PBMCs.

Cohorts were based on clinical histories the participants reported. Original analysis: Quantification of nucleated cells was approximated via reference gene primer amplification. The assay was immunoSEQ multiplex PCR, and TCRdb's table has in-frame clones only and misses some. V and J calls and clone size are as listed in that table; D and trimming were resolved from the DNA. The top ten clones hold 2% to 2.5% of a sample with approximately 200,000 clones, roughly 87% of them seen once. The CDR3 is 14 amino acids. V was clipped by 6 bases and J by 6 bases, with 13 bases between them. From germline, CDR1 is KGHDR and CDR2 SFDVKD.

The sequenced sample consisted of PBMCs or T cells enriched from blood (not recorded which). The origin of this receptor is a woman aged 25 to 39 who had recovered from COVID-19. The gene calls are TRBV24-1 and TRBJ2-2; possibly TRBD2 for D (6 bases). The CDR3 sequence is CATSSGSDSGELFF. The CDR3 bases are TGTGCCACCAGTAGCGGGTCGGATTCCGGGGAGCTGTTTTTT.